Following are 17 T cell receptor beta chains from one sample sequenced in a study of low-dose radiotherapy and immunotherapy resistance in tumors. Covering alpha and beta chains, TRAV- and TRBV-specific primers were used for the first-strand cDNA. A constant-region primer paired with the V-primer adapter amplified TCRs over approximately 18 PCR cycles. TCRdb called the reads again in MiXCR, with one record for every CDR3 protein. This table holds 65,000 to 95,000 distinct CDR3 sequences, approximately 17% found once. Time point of the sample: before trial treatment. Material: PBMCs, obtained before treatment. Receptors originate from a male donor with prostate cancer.

This clonotype was observed at least ten times. The CDR3 nucleotides read TGTGCCAGCACCGCTGCGACCTATGGCTACACCTTC. This encodes CASTAATYGYTF. This chain joins TRBV6-2 or TRBV6-3 and TRBJ1-2; D is unclear. The CDR3 covers 12 residues. Deletions cut 7 bases from V and 4 bases from J, with 10 bases between. Germline V gene sequence: CDR1 MNHEY, CDR2 SVGEGT.

The chain uses TRBV7-9 and TRBJ2-1, with 9 bases fitting TRBD1. Germline V gene lookup returns CDR1 SEHNR and CDR2 FQNEAQ (reference sequence). Trimming removed 0 bases from V and 1 base from J; junction bases left unmatched: 1. The CDR3 consists of 16 residues. This CDR3 reads CASSLAGTGSYNEQFF. In nucleotides, the CDR3 is TGTGCCAGCAGCTTAGCCGGGACAGGGTCCTACAATGAGCAGTTCTTC.

This clonotype appeared once. This rearrangement joins TRBV19 to TRBJ1-2; no reliable D call. The CDR3 runs to 16 residues. Germline V CDR1 and CDR2: LNHDA, SQIVND (reference sequence). Trimming shortened V by 3 bases and J by 3 bases, and 17 bases separated the two germline ends. The CDR3 loop is CASSIGWIGPDYGYTF. Written as DNA, the CDR3 is TGTGCCAGTAGTATTGGTTGGATAGGACCGGACTATGGCTACACCTTC. The whole variable domain, remainder taken from reference TRBV19 and TRBJ1-2, is DGGITQSPKYLFRKEGQNVTLSCEQNLNHDAMYWYRQDPGQGLRLIYYSQIVNDFQKGDIAEGYSVSREKKESFPLTVTSAQKNPTAFYLCASSIGWIGPDYGYTFGSGTRLTVV.

This clonotype was counted once. The chain uses TRBV5-4 and TRBJ2-3, with D possibly matching TRBD2 (5 bases). In germline, CDR1 is SGHNT, CDR2 YYREEE (reference sequence). CDR3 length equals 13 residues. V gave up 4 bases and J gave up 0 bases, with 6 bases separating them. CDR3 region: CASSRTSTDTQYF. CDR3 DNA: TGTGCCAGCAGCCGGACTAGCACAGATACGCAGTATTTT.

This chain connects TRBV9 to TRBJ2-7, with 9 bases lining up with TRBD1. This CDR3 has 14 amino acids. V was pared by 3 bases and J by 4 bases, with 5 bases of the junction left unmatched. Germline V gene lookup returns CDR1 SGDLS and CDR2 YYNGEE. The CDR3 nucleotides read TGTGCCAGCAGCGCCTCCGGGACAGGGTACGAGCAGTACTTC. It encodes CASSASGTGYEQYF.

As concerns this clonotype: This sequence is one base from a far larger clone and is likely a read error. The rearrangement links TRBV6-6 to TRBJ2-3; 9 nucleotides agree with TRBD2. Germline lookup yields CDR1 MNHNY and CDR2 SVGAGI (reference sequence). The CDR3 has 15 residues. V dropped 7 bases and J dropped 2; count of bases not matched to a gene: 7. In DNA, the CDR3 is TGTGCCAGCAAATTGGCGGGAGGGTACACAGATACGCAGTATTTT. Encoded protein: CASKLAGGYTDTQYF.

This clonotype was counted ten times or more. J is TRBJ2-1 and V is TRBV4-1; 11 nucleotides line up with TRBD2. The V gene's germline CDR1 is MGHRA and CDR2 YSYEKL. The CDR3 has 15 residues. V shed 5 bases and J 7 bases; nucleotides not matched to a gene: 7. The CDR3 nucleotides read TGCGCCAGCAGCAGCACTAGCGGGAGTGTTAATGAGCAGTTCTTC. It specifies CASSSTSGSVNEQFF.

This clonotype was recorded at least ten times. The gene calls are TRBV20-1 and TRBJ2-5, with 10 bases lining up with TRBD1. The CDR3 length is 14 residues. Germline V gene lookup returns CDR1 DFQATT and CDR2 SNEGSKA (reference sequence). V was pared by 6 bases and J by 5 bases, with 9 bases of the junction left unmatched. This CDR3 is CSAMTGGGWETQYF. CDR3 nucleotides: TGCAGTGCGATGACAGGGGGCGGGTGGGAGACCCAGTACTTC.

This clonotype was seen repeatedly, ten times or more. The chain is built from TRBV7-3 and TRBJ2-5; 7 nucleotides line up with TRBD1. Germline CDR1 is SGHTA and CDR2 is FQGTGA. The CDR3 length is 14 residues. Trimming took 0 bases from V and 4 from J; bases not matched to a gene: 2. CDR3 DNA: TGTGCCAGCAGCTTAACGCCAGGGGGAGAGACCCAGTACTTC. Translation gives CASSLTPGGETQYF.

This clonotype was picked up many times. V is TRBV6-2 or TRBV6-3 and J is TRBJ2-3; D assignment may be TRBD1 or TRBD2 (5 bases each). The CDR3 contains 14 residues. V was trimmed by 6 bases and J by 10 bases, leaving 20 bases between them. CDR1 and CDR2 from the germline V gene are MNHEY and SVGEGT. In DNA form, the CDR3 reads TGTGCCAGCAGCCTTGCTTTCTTGGGGGAAGCGCAGTATTTT. Protein: CASSLAFLGEAQYF.

This clonotype has at least ten counts. The rearrangement uses TRBV7-6 and TRBJ2-2; D not resolved. With 5 bases removed from V and 3 bases from J, the gap between germline ends came to 13 bases. This CDR3 has 15 amino acids. Per germline, CDR1 SGHVS and CDR2 FNYEAQ. The CDR3 coding sequence is TGTGCCAGCAGCCCCAGGAGCAGAGACACCGGGGAGCTGTTTTTT. As protein: CASSPRSRDTGELFF.

This clonotype was detected many times. The V gene is TRBV29-1, the J gene TRBJ2-2, with 8 bases matching TRBD2. With 7 bases clipped from V and 2 bases from J, the junction kept 6 bases outside the gene matches. The length of the CDR3 is 14 residues. Germline CDR1 SQVTM, CDR2 ANQGSEA. The CDR3: CSEISGTNTGELFF. CDR3 DNA sequence: TGCAGCGAGATTAGCGGGACAAACACCGGGGAGCTGTTTTTT.

This clonotype was seen many times. The chain employs TRBV14 and TRBJ2-1; D is unclear. This CDR3 is built from 14 residues. Trimming cost V 0 bases and J 12 bases, with 15 bases left between them. In germline, CDR1 is SGHDN, CDR2 FVKESK. The CDR3 loop is CASSQDTVFVWQFF. The CDR3 DNA follows: TGTGCCAGCAGCCAAGACACAGTATTCGTGTGGCAGTTCTTC.

This clonotype was recorded at least ten times. The chain is built from TRBV4-3 and TRBJ1-4; maybe TRBD1 (5 bases). The CDR3 is 14 residues long. The germline V gene encodes CDR1 LGHNA and CDR2 YSLEER. V lost 3 bases and J lost 3, with 8 bases in between. CDR3 nucleotide sequence: TGCGCCAGCAGCCAGGGGACGGCTAATGAAAAACTGTTTTTT. This encodes CASSQGTANEKLFF.

As regards this clonotype: A read error likely explains this, since a far larger clone differs by one base. The V call is TRBV20-1, the J call TRBJ2-5; 11 positions match TRBD2. This CDR3 comprises 16 residues. Losses at the gene ends were 4 bases for V and 11 bases for J; bases not matched to a gene: 18. Per germline, CDR1 DFQATT and CDR2 SNEGSKA (reference sequence). CDR3 DNA sequence: TGCAGTGCTATTCCACCAACTAGCGGGGGATACAATGAGCAGTACTTC. It encodes CSAIPPTSGGYNEQYF.

This clonotype was recorded many times. This chain uses TRBV7-6 with TRBJ2-1, with 10 positions matching TRBD2. CDR1 SGHVS and CDR2 FNYEAQ come from the germline V gene. Trimming removed 1 base from V and 7 bases from J; junction bases left unmatched: 7. The CDR3 runs to 16 residues. The CDR3 region has the DNA TGTGCCAGCAGCTTAGAGGCTAGCGGGAGAGGAAATGAGCAGTTCTTC. Protein sequence: CASSLEASGRGNEQFF.

The sample holds many counts of this clonotype. The chain is built from TRBV11-3 and TRBJ2-1, with unresolved D. V was clipped by 1 base and J by 10 bases, with 14 bases between them. The CDR3 is made up of 14 amino acids. CDR1 is SGHNT, CDR2 YENEEA, per germline. This CDR3 is CASSLGSFREEQFF. Written as DNA, the CDR3 is TGTGCCAGCAGCTTAGGGTCCTTCCGAGAGGAGCAGTTCTTC.